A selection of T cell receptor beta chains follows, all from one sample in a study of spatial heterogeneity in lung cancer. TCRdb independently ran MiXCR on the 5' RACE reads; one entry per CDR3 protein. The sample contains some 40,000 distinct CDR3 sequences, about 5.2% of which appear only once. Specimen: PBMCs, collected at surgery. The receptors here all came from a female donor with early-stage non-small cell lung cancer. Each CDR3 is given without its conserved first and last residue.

cdr3_aa: ASSVIGTSGDTQY
v_call: TRBV9
j_call: TRBJ2-3

cdr3_aa: ASSFTSSGGTYNEQF
v_call: TRBV7-3
j_call: TRBJ2-1

cdr3_aa: ASKKDRTYTQY
v_call: TRBV2
j_call: TRBJ2-3

cdr3_aa: ASSSRGHATDTQY
v_call: TRBV27
j_call: TRBJ2-3

cdr3_aa: ASSSGQGELSQF
v_call: TRBV28
j_call: TRBJ2-1

cdr3_aa: ASSLVPGANTEAF
v_call: TRBV7-3
j_call: TRBJ1-1

cdr3_aa: ASSFGGRKSYEQY
v_call: TRBV7-2
j_call: TRBJ2-7

cdr3_aa: SAREPGRGNYGYT
v_call: TRBV20-1
j_call: TRBJ1-2

cdr3_aa: ASSRSTTENIQY
v_call: TRBV3-1
j_call: TRBJ2-4

cdr3_aa: SVVFGLAGGISSYNEQF
v_call: TRBV29-1
j_call: TRBJ2-1

cdr3_aa: ASRPPGGKETQY
v_call: TRBV12-3/TRBV12-4
j_call: TRBJ2-5

cdr3_aa: ASSPGLEEGETQY
v_call: TRBV28
j_call: TRBJ2-5

cdr3_aa: ASSLDSRGYGNEQF
v_call: TRBV13
j_call: TRBJ2-1

cdr3_aa: ASTLRGDYGYT
v_call: TRBV19
j_call: TRBJ1-2

cdr3_aa: SARDLLGRSHQGALNEQF
v_call: TRBV20-1
j_call: TRBJ2-1

cdr3_aa: ASAGTQNTGELF
v_call: TRBV7-9
j_call: TRBJ2-2

cdr3_aa: ASSSMTGSNTEAF
v_call: TRBV5-1
j_call: TRBJ1-1

cdr3_aa: ASSLRTSRDTQY
v_call: TRBV6-2/TRBV6-3
j_call: TRBJ2-3

cdr3_aa: ASSYFSTSYEQY
v_call: TRBV6-6
j_call: TRBJ2-7

cdr3_aa: ASSLDRISEKLF
v_call: TRBV4-1
j_call: TRBJ1-4

cdr3_aa: ASSPISGIQETQY
v_call: TRBV5-6
j_call: TRBJ2-5

cdr3_aa: ASSRVLWGAQAEGYT
v_call: TRBV4-1
j_call: TRBJ1-2

cdr3_aa: ASTPGTGAAYEQY
v_call: TRBV10-3
j_call: TRBJ2-7

cdr3_aa: ASSYTEWIYTQY
v_call: TRBV7-9
j_call: TRBJ2-3

cdr3_aa: ASSVDVTEISPLH
v_call: TRBV9
j_call: TRBJ1-6

cdr3_aa: SARVPGTGELF
v_call: TRBV20-1
j_call: TRBJ2-2

cdr3_aa: ASSNGGGLYGYT
v_call: TRBV27
j_call: TRBJ1-2

cdr3_aa: ASSLGGVQETQY
v_call: TRBV5-1
j_call: TRBJ2-5

cdr3_aa: ASSLDGTLSETQY
v_call: TRBV7-2
j_call: TRBJ2-5

cdr3_aa: ASSSPARTGSPNYGYT
v_call: TRBV27
j_call: TRBJ1-2

cdr3_aa: ASSLGRWQETQY
v_call: TRBV5-1
j_call: TRBJ2-5

cdr3_aa: ASSLTGFGQETQY
v_call: TRBV7-3
j_call: TRBJ2-5

cdr3_aa: ASSSRDRSYNEQF
v_call: TRBV7-9
j_call: TRBJ2-1

cdr3_aa: ASSYSLPDTQY
v_call: TRBV6-2/TRBV6-3
j_call: TRBJ2-3

cdr3_aa: ASSQGRLGSYSYNSPLH
v_call: TRBV3-1
j_call: TRBJ1-6

cdr3_aa: ASSLVGGGTGELF
v_call: TRBV28
j_call: TRBJ2-2

cdr3_aa: ASSELGRDYGYT
v_call: TRBV2
j_call: TRBJ1-2

cdr3_aa: ASSPLSALSDRGDGETQY
v_call: TRBV14
j_call: TRBJ2-5

cdr3_aa: ASRTQGYGNQPQH
v_call: TRBV19
j_call: TRBJ1-5

cdr3_aa: ASSFEGGGYGYT
v_call: TRBV27
j_call: TRBJ1-2

cdr3_aa: ASSSGTTDTQY
v_call: TRBV7-9
j_call: TRBJ2-3

cdr3_aa: ASRTAGGGGYTQY
v_call: TRBV7-2
j_call: TRBJ2-3

cdr3_aa: ASSPGTLDYEQY
v_call: TRBV5-1
j_call: TRBJ2-7

cdr3_aa: ACNEQF
v_call: TRBV30
j_call: TRBJ2-1

cdr3_aa: ASSRPLGAQNEQF
v_call: TRBV5-6
j_call: TRBJ2-1

cdr3_aa: SVRTGMSTEAF
v_call: TRBV29-1
j_call: TRBJ1-1

cdr3_aa: ASRRTGEGGQETQY
v_call: TRBV7-2
j_call: TRBJ2-5

cdr3_aa: ASSLTSLGNTEAF
v_call: TRBV28
j_call: TRBJ1-1

cdr3_aa: SVEEGMNTEAF
v_call: TRBV29-1
j_call: TRBJ1-1

cdr3_aa: ASSFTSVREQY
v_call: TRBV7-6
j_call: TRBJ2-7

cdr3_aa: SVDSGSGNTIY
v_call: TRBV29-1
j_call: TRBJ1-3

cdr3_aa: ASTPGRNYGYT
v_call: TRBV19
j_call: TRBJ1-2

cdr3_aa: ASSLVGGYEQY
v_call: TRBV12-3/TRBV12-4
j_call: TRBJ2-7

cdr3_aa: ASSSDPGLAGTQY
v_call: TRBV5-1
j_call: TRBJ2-3